This T cell receptor (beta chain) originates from a study of cytomegalovirus exposure and HLA in healthy donors (dated by TCRdb to 2017 to 2019). With regard to the full study: According to an earlier analysis of 550 to 750 of the donors, about 190 million T cells yielded 100 million or so unique TCR beta sequences and about 280 Gb of sequence data. An early release covering roughly 580 HLA-typed donors comprised about 320 gigabases of sequencing data and tens of millions of unique TCR sequences. The genetic ancestry cluster associated with self-reported Caucasian donors included 81% of the approximately 430 genotyped donors. The study was designed to test whether signatures of past pathogen exposure could be identified by cataloging public T cell receptors. The study used immunosequencing to profile the T cell repertoires of 600 to 850 subjects and linked those repertoires to cytomegalovirus serostatus. Along with the roughly 670-subject first cohort, a separate validation cohort of over a hundred different subjects was used. The study combined high-throughput TCR immunosequencing, statistical association of individual TCRs with disease status, and machine learning to predict cytomegalovirus infection status. In a later analysis, previously published TCR beta repertoires from several hundred donors were re-analyzed and high-resolution HLA genotyping was added so that TCR occurrence patterns could be studied. Rather than using new phenotypic data, the later analysis identified candidate immune exposures from TCR beta sequences and from how often those sequences occurred across donors. An earlier analysis of fewer than 750 of the donors used high-throughput TCR beta sequencing to judge whether each TCR beta V gene segment behaved as functional or pseudogenic. Donor age, sex, ethnicity and CMV serostatus were compiled alongside the repertoire data. Genome-wide SNP genotypes for about three fifths of the roughly 670 donors were used in a later genetic analysis, which treated that subset as a discovery cohort. All discovery cohort repertoires had been generated on a single sequencing platform. HLA typing included class I and class II loci at four-digit resolution. The number of donors typed differed by locus, with 629-630 for A, B, C, DRB1 and DQB1, approximately 500 for DQA1, approximately 580 for DPA1, and approximately 470 for DPB1. Roughly 5 DR-DQ haplotypes were treated as single units for association and clustering because of strong linkage in the cohort. Among several hundred genotyped donors of the cohort, an average of about 220,000 unique TCR beta nucleotide sequences was sequenced per donor, of which 15% to 20% were non-productive.

In its sample, this clone comes out as medium-sized (0.01 to 0.1%). Which antigen it targets is not known. Qualities for individual bases were not recorded, and no much larger clone is one base off. Receptors were amplified or captured by the immunoSEQ multiplex PCR assay. For the multiplex PCR, a mixture combining 60 forward primers for TCR Vbeta segments and 13 reverse primers for TCR Jbeta segments was used. The CDR3 region of rearranged TCR beta genes was amplified from genomic DNA with a multiplex PCR assay. The amplified TCR beta libraries were sequenced on the Illumina HiSeq System as 87-base-pair reads. The authors processed their data as follows. In a later analysis, some 80 million unique TCR beta chains were counted across the roughly 670 repertoires, and roughly 10 million of these chains were shared by at least two donors. To remove PCR and sequencing errors, raw reads were error-corrected and collapsed into unique sequences using a nearest-neighbor algorithm that merged closely related sequences. CDR3 sequences were aligned to IMGT reference sequences to assign V, D and J gene segments. For a sequence to be retained, a match of at least six nucleotides was required to both a V gene segment and a J gene segment. A rearrangement was called productive if the CDR3 had no stop codons and remained in frame with V and J, and every other rearrangement was called non-productive. Following IMGT convention, CDR3 was defined as the stretch from the second conserved V-encoded cysteine up to the conserved J-encoded phenylalanine. The earlier analysis of about 570 of the donors excluded any sequence lacking an unambiguous match to a single V gene segment. In an earlier analysis of some 590 of the donors, a V segment was called functional when productive rearrangements were above 56.7%, and segregating when the standard deviation between donors exceeded 5%. A statistical classification framework was built for diagnosing cytomegalovirus status from the catalog of TCR beta chain sequences. V and J gene assignment, in a later analysis, came from comparing TCR nucleotide sequences with IMGT/GENE-DB human TR gene sequences. Using the TCRdist pipeline, a later analysis assigned CDR3 sequences along with most-parsimonious VDJ recombination scenarios. In a later analysis, every TCR beta chain was defined by the combination of its CDR3 amino acid sequence and its V-gene family, and reads without a unique V-gene family were dropped. A later analysis removed 500 to 600 highly shared, low-generation-probability nucleotide sequences to deal with suspected cross-contamination and a sequencing artifact. A later analysis calculated a clonal expansion index for each public chain from normalized within-repertoire ranks of inferred template counts. Generation probabilities in a later analysis came from a VDJ recombination model fitted to out-of-frame rearrangements, and those results were checked against IGoR. In a later analysis, hypergeometric tests were used to score TCR-TCR, TCR-HLA and TCR-CMV co-occurrence, with a repertoire-size bias correction applied to TCR pairs. A later analysis estimated false discovery rates by permuting HLA or CMV assignments 20 times. In a later analysis, co-occurring TCRs were grouped using DBSCAN, and TCRdist sequence similarity was added for clustering within HLA-allele-positive subsets. For co-occurrence clustering, repertoires with fewer than 30,000 or more than 120,000 public chains were excluded, along with 4 to 6 repertoires with anomalous nucleotide sharing. TCRdb holds this immuneACCESS table with in-frame rearrangements only. Some clones are missing; in checked studies, unresolved V genes explain under half, and the rest has no known cause. The V and J calls and the clone size are those of that table, but D and trimming were determined from the DNA. In this sample the table shows 95,000 to 150,000 clones, around 85% of which occur a single time. The ten largest clonotypes hold 2.1% of the sample.

The CDR3 has 15 amino acids, counting the end cysteine and phenylalanine. Only the CDR3 portion is preserved as DNA: 45 bases, with reading frame beginning at the first base. The junction shows trimming of 1 base on V and 6 bases on J, and the gene matches do not reach 1 base of it. Per the germline V gene, MNHNS is the CDR1 and SASEGT is the CDR2. The cohort was made up of 500 to 850 healthy bone marrow donors. All cohort members were sampled while nominally healthy, although unrecorded immune exposures were likely present. The donor was CMV seronegative and was included in the group of 352 seronegative cohort members. Each donor provided a peripheral blood sample, and peripheral blood mononuclear cells were used for TCR beta sequencing. The Qiagen DNeasy Blood Extraction Kit was used to extract genomic DNA from the blood cell samples. Results and caveats for the whole study, not just this receptor: Most CMV-associated TCR beta chains appeared to be HLA-restricted in a later analysis, and the HLA associations seemed to be driven largely by CMV exposure. According to the authors, the approach could potentially be generalized to other disease states and immunological phenotypes. A further reported finding was that TCR beta sequences accurately predicted the HLA-A and HLA-B alleles for most subjects in the first cohort. Cytomegalovirus status was reported to be diagnosed by the classifier with high specificity and sensitivity in both the original and validation cohorts. A later genetic analysis reported fewer N-insertions in productive TCRs among donors in an Asian-associated ancestry cluster than the roughly 700-donor mean. Several of the top co-occurrence clusters appeared to be linked to parvovirus B19, influenza, CMV and Epstein-Barr virus, according to a later analysis. An association between a missense DCLRE1C variant and V-gene and J-gene trimming of TCR beta chains was found in a later genetic analysis and replicated in an independent cohort. Over 15 rarely observed V segments, including chromosome 9 orphons, were excluded from the earlier analysis of about 600 of the donors because counts were too low. HLA typing was unavailable for some donors at each locus, so association tests used only the typed subset. The cohort was sequenced for TCR beta chains only, and without alpha or paired-chain data the features that could be detected were limited. While some public TCRs were present in many individuals, most TCR sequences turned up only very rarely across donors. Because the 87-base-pair reads could not distinguish some IMGT-functional V segments, including TRBV6-2 and TRBV6-3, those segments were excluded. In vitro tests confirmed that three of the cytomegalovirus-associated TCR beta chains recognize cytomegalovirus antigens. When HLA alleles, especially DR and DQ, strongly co-occurred, attributing TCR associations to individual alleles was difficult. Compared with equally common non-associated chains, HLA-associated TCR beta chains in a later analysis were more clonally expanded and had lower generation probabilities. Specific HLA alleles were associated with around 18,000 TCR beta sequences at a false discovery rate of 0.05 in a later analysis. A group of highly shared sequence variants was considered likely to be a technical artifact of the sequencing pipeline. In a later analysis, the rate of TCR association differed among HLA loci, with DRB1 alleles having the most associated TCRs and HLA-C alleles having the fewest. An earlier analysis of approximately 590 of the donors showed that most TCR beta V segments appeared in productive rearrangements either about 87% or about 30% of the time, which broadly matched IMGT annotations. Linkage disequilibrium might explain the correlated functional status among segregating V segments, but an unknown experimental factor could not be ruled out. Presence/absence analyses assumed roughly uniform sequencing depth across donors, an assumption that may not hold. The study listed 170 or so TCR beta chains as associated with cytomegalovirus. For the cohort, immune exposure information was limited to CMV serostatus.

This TCR came from a man aged 25-45 years in good health and CMV-seronegative. The chain is made from TRBV6-1 and TRBJ2-2; 11 of the junction bases match TRBD1. The sequenced sample was PBMCs. At the DNA level, the sequence is TGTGCCAGCAGTGAAGGGACAGGGGGCGCCGGGGAGCTGTTTTTT. It codes for CASSEGTGGAGELFF.